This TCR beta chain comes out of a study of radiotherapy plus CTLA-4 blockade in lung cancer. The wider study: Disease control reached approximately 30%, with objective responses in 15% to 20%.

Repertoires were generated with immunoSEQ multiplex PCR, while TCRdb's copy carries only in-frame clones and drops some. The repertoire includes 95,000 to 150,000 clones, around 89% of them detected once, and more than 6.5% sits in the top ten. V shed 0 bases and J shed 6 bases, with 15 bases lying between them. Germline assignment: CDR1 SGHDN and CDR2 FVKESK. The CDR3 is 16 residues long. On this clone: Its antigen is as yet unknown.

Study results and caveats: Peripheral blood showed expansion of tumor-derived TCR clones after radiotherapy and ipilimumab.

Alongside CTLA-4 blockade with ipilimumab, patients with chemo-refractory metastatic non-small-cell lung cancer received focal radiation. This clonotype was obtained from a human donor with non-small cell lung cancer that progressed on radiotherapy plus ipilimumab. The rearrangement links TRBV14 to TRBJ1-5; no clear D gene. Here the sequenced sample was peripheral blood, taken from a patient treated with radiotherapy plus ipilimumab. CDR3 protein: CASSQDRLTRLQPQHF. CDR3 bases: TGTGCCAGCAGCCAAGATCGACTCACCCGGCTTCAGCCCCAGCATTTT.